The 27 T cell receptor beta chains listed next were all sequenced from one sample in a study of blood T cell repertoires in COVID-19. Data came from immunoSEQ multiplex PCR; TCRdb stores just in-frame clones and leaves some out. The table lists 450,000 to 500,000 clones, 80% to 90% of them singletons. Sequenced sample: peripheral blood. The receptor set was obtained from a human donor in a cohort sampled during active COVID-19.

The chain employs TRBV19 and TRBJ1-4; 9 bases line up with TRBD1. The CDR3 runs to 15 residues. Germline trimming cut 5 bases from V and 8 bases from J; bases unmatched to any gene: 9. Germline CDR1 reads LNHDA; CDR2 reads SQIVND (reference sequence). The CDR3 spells CASSVQGALTEKLFF. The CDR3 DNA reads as TGTGCCAGTAGTGTACAGGGGGCTTTAACCGAAAAACTGTTTTTT.

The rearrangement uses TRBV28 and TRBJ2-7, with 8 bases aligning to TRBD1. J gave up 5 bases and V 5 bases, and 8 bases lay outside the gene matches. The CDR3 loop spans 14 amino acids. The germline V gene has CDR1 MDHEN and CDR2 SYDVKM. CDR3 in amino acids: CASSVDRVLHEQYF. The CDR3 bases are TGTGCCAGCAGTGTGGACAGGGTACTCCACGAGCAGTACTTC.

Here the CDR3 DNA reads TGCGCCAGCAGTGAGTCGGGGATAGCGGTTAGCACAGATACGCAGTATTTT. Translation gives CASSESGIAVSTDTQYF. The rearrangement uses TRBV10-1 and TRBJ2-3; TRBD2 is a possible D gene (6 bases). Trimming cost V 0 bases and J 0 bases, with 13 bases left between them. The CDR3 has 17 residues. Germline lookup yields CDR1 WNHNN and CDR2 SYGVQD (reference sequence).

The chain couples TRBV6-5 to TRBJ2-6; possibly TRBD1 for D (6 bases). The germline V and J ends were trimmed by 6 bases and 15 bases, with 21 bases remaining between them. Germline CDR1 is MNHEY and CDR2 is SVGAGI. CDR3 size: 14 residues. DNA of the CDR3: TGTGCCAGCAGCGATACACACAGGGTTACTTCCCTGACTTTC. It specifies CASSDTHRVTSLTF.

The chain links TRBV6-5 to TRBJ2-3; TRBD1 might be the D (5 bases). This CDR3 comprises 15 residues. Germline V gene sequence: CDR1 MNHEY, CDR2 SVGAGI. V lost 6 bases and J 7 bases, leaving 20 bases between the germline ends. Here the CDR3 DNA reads TGTGCCAGCAGCGTACCGGGTCCTTGGGGCAATACGCAGTATTTT. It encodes CASSVPGPWGNTQYF.

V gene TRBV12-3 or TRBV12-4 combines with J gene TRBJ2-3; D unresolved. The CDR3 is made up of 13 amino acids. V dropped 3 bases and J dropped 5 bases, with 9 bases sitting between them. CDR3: CASSFLAEDTQYF. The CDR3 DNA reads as TGTGCCAGCAGTTTTCTGGCTGAAGATACGCAGTATTTT.

The CDR3 DNA reads TGTGCCAGCAGCCAAGTACCCGGGGGGGGGTTCTTC. Protein sequence: CASSQVPGGGFF. The chain carries TRBV14 and TRBJ2-1, with TRBD2 matching over 8 bases. V gave up 1 base and J gave up 15 bases; unmatched junction bases: 5. This CDR3 contains 12 residues. Germline CDR1 and CDR2: SGHDN and FVKESK.

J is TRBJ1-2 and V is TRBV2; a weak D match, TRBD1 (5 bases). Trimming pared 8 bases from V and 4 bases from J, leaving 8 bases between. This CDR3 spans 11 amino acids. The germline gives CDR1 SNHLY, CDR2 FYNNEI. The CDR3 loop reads CASGGGYGYTF. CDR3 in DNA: TGTGCCAGCGGGGGGGGCTATGGCTACACCTTC.

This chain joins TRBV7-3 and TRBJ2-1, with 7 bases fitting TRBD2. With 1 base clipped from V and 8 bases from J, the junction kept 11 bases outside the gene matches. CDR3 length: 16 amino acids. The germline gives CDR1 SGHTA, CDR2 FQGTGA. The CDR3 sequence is CASSLIGLGVGDEQFF. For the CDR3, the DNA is TGTGCCAGCAGCTTAATCGGACTAGGGGTAGGAGATGAGCAGTTCTTC.

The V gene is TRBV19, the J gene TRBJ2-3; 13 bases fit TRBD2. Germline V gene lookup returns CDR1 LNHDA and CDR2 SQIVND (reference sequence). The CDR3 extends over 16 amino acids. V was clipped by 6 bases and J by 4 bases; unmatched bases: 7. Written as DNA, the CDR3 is TGTGCCAGTAGCGAAACTAGCGGGAGGGCCGCAGATACGCAGTATTTT. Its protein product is CASSETSGRAADTQYF.

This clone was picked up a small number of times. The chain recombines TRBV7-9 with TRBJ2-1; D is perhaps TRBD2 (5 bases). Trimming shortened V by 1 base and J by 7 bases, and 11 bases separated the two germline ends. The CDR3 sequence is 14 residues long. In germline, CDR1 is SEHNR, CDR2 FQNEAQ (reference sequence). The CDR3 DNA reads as TGTGCCAGCAGCTTAGGGACTCCCACAAATGAGCAGTTCTTC. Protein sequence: CASSLGTPTNEQFF.

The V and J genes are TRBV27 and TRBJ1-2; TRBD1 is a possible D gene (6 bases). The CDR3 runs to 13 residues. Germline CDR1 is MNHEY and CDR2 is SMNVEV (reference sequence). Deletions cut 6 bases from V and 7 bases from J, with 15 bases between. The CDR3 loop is CASRGQWPGGYTF. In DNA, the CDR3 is TGTGCCAGCAGAGGACAGTGGCCGGGTGGCTACACCTTC.

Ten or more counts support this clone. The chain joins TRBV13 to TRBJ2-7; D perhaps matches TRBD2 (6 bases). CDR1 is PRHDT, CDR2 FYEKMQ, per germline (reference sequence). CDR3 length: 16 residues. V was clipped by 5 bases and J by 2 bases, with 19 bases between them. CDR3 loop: CASSLPRAAGTYEQYF. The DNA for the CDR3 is TGTGCCAGCAGCCTCCCCCGCGCTGCGGGAACCTACGAGCAGTACTTC.

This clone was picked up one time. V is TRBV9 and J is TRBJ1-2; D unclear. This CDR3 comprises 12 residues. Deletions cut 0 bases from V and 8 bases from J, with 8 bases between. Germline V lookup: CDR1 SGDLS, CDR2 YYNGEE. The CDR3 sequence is CASSVAPGGYTF. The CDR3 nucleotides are TGTGCCAGCAGCGTAGCTCCGGGGGGCTACACCTTC.

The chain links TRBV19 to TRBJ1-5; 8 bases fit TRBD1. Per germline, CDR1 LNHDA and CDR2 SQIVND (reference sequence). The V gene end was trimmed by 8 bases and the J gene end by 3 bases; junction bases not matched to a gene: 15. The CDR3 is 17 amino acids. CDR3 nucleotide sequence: TGTGCCAGTGGAAGGAGGCCCGGGACAGGTACCAATCAGCCCCAGCATTTT. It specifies CASGRRPGTGTNQPQHF. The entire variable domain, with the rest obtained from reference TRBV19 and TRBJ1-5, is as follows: DGGITQSPKYLFRKEGQNVTLSCEQNLNHDAMYWYRQDPGQGLRLIYYSQIVNDFQKGDIAEGYSVSREKKESFPLTVTSAQKNPTAFYLCASGRRPGTGTNQPQHFGDGTRLSIL.

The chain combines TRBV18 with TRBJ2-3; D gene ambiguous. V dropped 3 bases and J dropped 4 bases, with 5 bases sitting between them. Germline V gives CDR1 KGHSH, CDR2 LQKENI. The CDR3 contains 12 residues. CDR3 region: CASSPAADTQYF. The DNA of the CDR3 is TGTGCCAGCTCACCGGCTGCAGATACGCAGTATTTT.

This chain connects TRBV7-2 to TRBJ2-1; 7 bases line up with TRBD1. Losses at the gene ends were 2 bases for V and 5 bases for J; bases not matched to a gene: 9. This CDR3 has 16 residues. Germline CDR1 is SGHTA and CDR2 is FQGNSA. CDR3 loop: CASSLRTGTPNNEQFF. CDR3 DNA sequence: TGTGCCAGCAGCTTAAGGACAGGAACCCCAAACAATGAGCAGTTCTTC.

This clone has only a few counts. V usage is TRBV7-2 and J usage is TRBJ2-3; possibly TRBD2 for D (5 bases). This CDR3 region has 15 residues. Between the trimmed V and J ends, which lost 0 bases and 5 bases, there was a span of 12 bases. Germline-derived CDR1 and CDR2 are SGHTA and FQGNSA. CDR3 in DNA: TGTGCCAGCAGCTTAGCGTCTAGAGGGCGAGATACGCAGTATTTT. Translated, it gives CASSLASRGRDTQYF.

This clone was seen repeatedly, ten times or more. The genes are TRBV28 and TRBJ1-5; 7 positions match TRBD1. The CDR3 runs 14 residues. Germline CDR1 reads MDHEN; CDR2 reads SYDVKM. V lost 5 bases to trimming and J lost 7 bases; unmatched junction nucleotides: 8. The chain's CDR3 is CASSGRQGDQPQHF. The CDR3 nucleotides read TGTGCCAGCAGTGGCCGACAGGGAGACCAGCCCCAGCATTTT.

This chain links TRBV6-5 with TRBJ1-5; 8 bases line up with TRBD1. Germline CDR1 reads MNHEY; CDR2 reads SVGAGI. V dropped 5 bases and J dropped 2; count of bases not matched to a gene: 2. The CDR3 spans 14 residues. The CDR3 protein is CASSKGQGNQPQHF. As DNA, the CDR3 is TGTGCCAGCAGTAAGGGACAGGGCAATCAGCCCCAGCATTTT.

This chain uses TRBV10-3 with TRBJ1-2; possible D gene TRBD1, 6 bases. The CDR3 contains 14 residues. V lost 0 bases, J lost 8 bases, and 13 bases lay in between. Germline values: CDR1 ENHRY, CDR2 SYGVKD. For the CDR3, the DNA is TGTGCCATCAGTGAGTCTGGCAGGGGCTTCGGCTACACCTTC. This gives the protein CAISESGRGFGYTF.

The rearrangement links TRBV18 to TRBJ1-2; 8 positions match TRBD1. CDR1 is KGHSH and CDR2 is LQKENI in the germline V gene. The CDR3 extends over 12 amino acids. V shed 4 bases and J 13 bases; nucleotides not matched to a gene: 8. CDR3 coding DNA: TGTGCCAGCTCACTCACCCTCGGACAGGGCACCTTC. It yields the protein CASSLTLGQGTF.

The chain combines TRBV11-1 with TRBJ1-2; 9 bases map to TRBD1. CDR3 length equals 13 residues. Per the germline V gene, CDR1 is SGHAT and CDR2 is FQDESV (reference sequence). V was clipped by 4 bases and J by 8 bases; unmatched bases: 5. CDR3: CASSSGQGSGYTF. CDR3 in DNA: TGTGCCAGCAGCTCAGGACAGGGGTCCGGCTACACCTTC.

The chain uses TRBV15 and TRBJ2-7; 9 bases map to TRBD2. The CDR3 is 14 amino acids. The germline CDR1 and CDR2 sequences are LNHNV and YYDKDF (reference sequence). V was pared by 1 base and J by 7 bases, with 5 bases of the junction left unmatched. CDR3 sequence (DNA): TGTGCCACCAGCAGAGTAGCGGGAGTCGGAGAGCAGTACTTC. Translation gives CATSRVAGVGEQYF.

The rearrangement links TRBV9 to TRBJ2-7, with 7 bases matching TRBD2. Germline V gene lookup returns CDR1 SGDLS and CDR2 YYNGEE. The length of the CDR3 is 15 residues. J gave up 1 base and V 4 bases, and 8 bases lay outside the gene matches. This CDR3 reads CASSSQLGGSYEQYF. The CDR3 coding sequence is TGTGCCAGCAGCTCCCAGTTGGGGGGGTCCTACGAGCAGTACTTC.

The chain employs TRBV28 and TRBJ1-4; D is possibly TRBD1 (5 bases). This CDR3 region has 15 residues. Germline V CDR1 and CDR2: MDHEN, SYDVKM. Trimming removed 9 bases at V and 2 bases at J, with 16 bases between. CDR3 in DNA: TGTGCCAGTTCCAGGGCCAGTTTGACTAATGAAAAACTGTTTTTT. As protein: CASSRASLTNEKLFF.

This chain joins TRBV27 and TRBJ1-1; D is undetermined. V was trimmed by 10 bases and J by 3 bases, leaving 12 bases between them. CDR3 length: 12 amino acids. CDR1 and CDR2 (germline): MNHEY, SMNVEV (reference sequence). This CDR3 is CATKSGDTEAFF. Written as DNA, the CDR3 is TGTGCCACCAAAAGCGGGGACACTGAAGCTTTCTTT.